This T cell receptor (beta chain) derives from a study of CD8 T cells in Susac syndrome. Reverse transcription used roughly 0.45 to 1 ug RNA and random hexamers. One entry per CDR3 protein results from TCRdb running MiXCR on the immunoSEQ multiplex PCR reads. The sample shows some 170,000 distinct CDR3 sequences, 94% of them seen only once. J lost 7 bases, V lost 1 base, and 3 bases had no gene match. This CDR3 spans 14 amino acids. Germline V gene data show CDR1 as LGHDT and CDR2 as YNNKEL (reference sequence). The sequenced sample was CD4+ T cells from PBMCs. This chain uses TRBV3-1 with TRBJ2-2; 7 bases line up with TRBD2. The receptor was isolated from a human donor with multiple sclerosis. CDR3 coding DNA: TGTGCCAGCAGCCAAGGGACTAGTGTCGGGGAGCTGTTTTTT. Residues: CASSQGTSVGELFF.